One and the same sample provided the 15 T cell receptor beta chains below, sequenced in a study of T cells in Graves' hyperthyroidism and ophthalmopathy. RNA transcripts provided the source from which TCR beta CDR3 regions were amplified. A first-round RT-PCR of the TCR CDR3 used the HTBI primer set. TCRdb re-called the multiplex PCR reads with MiXCR, one entry per CDR3 protein. The sample has about 840,000 distinct CDR3 sequences; 35% to 45% are singletons. The sequenced sample consisted of blood. The receptors originated from a man aged 18 to 29 with Graves' hyperthyroidism.

This chain joins TRBV15 and TRBJ1-3; D gene ambiguous. Germline loops: CDR1 LNHNV, CDR2 YYDKDF (reference sequence). The CDR3 contains 18 residues. The ends were cut back, 3 bases at V and 4 bases at J, with 22 bases in the middle. DNA for the CDR3: TGTGCCACCAGCAGTTTGTTATACGGGGATAGAGGAGGAAACACCATATATTTT. Amino acid sequence: CATSSLLYGDRGGNTIYF.

This clonotype was recorded a few times. The chain uses TRBV7-9 and TRBJ2-7, with 9 bases identical to TRBD1. The germline CDR1 and CDR2 sequences are SEHNR and FQNEAQ (reference sequence). V was pared by 8 bases and J by 4 bases, with 9 bases of the junction left unmatched. This CDR3 has 14 residues. The CDR3 spells CASESGQGKYEQYF. The CDR3, as DNA: TGTGCCAGCGAGTCGGGACAGGGCAAATACGAGCAGTACTTC.

The gene calls are TRBV4-1 and TRBJ1-1; the match to TRBD1 covers 8 bases. Germline V gives CDR1 MGHRA, CDR2 YSYEKL. V trimming: 3 bases; J trimming: 1 base; junction bases outside the gene matches: 10. This CDR3 is built from 17 residues. The CDR3: CASSQLRGLEGNTEAFF. CDR3 DNA sequence: TGCGCCAGCAGCCAGCTCAGGGGGCTGGAAGGGAACACTGAAGCTTTCTTT.

J is TRBJ2-7 and V is TRBV19; tentatively, D is TRBD1 or TRBD2 (5 bases each). V was shortened by 4 bases and J by 4 bases, with 17 bases between the two germline ends. The CDR3 has 15 amino acids. The germline CDR1 and CDR2 sequences are LNHDA and SQIVND (reference sequence). DNA of the CDR3: TGTGCCAGTAGTAAGTCTGGGGCGAGAGGGTACGAGCAGTACTTC. It is translated as CASSKSGARGYEQYF.

The V and J genes are TRBV5-5 and TRBJ2-6; D gene ambiguous. Germline-derived CDR1 and CDR2 are SGHKS and YYEKEE (reference sequence). There are 16 residues in the CDR3. Trimming pared 6 bases from V and 3 bases from J, leaving 16 bases between. CDR3: CASILPRVYGANVLTF. The CDR3 DNA is TGTGCCAGCATCCTCCCACGGGTCTATGGGGCCAACGTCCTGACTTTC.

This clonotype was counted ten times or more. The chain couples TRBV7-2 to TRBJ2-7; D is unclear. CDR3 length equals 12 residues. V gave up 5 bases and J gave up 5 bases, with 10 bases separating them. Per the germline V gene, CDR1 is SGHTA and CDR2 is FQGNSA. The CDR3 reads CASSRVSNEQYF. CDR3 coding DNA: TGTGCCAGCAGCCGGGTCAGCAACGAGCAGTACTTC.

This clonotype appeared a few times. The chain recombines TRBV6-5 with TRBJ2-2; D not certain. Germline V lookup: CDR1 MNHEY, CDR2 SVGAGI. Trimming took off 8 bases at V and 1 base at J, with 11 bases between the two ends. This CDR3 has 14 amino acids. The CDR3 reads CASVLRQNTGELFF. The CDR3 DNA follows: TGTGCCAGCGTGCTCAGACAGAACACCGGGGAGCTGTTTTTT.

The chain joins TRBV12-5 to TRBJ2-5; 10 nucleotides align to TRBD2. This CDR3 has 14 residues. Germline CDR1 is LGHNT and CDR2 is FRNRAP. V gave up 9 bases and J gave up 3 bases; unmatched junction bases: 7. The CDR3 DNA reads TGTGCTAGCCGCACCGGGACTAGCGAAGAGACCCAGTACTTC. Protein: CASRTGTSEETQYF. Combining the CDR3 with reference TRBV12-5 and TRBJ2-5 gives the whole variable domain DARVTQTPRHKVTEMGQEVTMRCQPILGHNTVFWYRQTMMQGLELLAYFRNRAPLDDSGMPKDRFSAEMPDATLATLKIQPSEPRDSAVYFCASRTGTSEETQYFGPGTRLLVL.

V and J are TRBV6-1 and TRBJ1-1; TRBD1 aligns across 10 bases. With V trimmed by 8 bases and J by 10 bases, 7 bases remained unmatched. CDR1 is MNHNS, CDR2 SASEGT, per germline. The CDR3 is 12 amino acids. CDR3 sequence: CASGETGGRAFF. The CDR3 nucleotides are TGTGCCAGCGGGGAGACAGGGGGCCGAGCTTTCTTT.

This clonotype has a handful of counts. The chain carries TRBV5-1 and TRBJ2-2; 11 bases are shared with TRBD2. V was clipped by 0 bases and J by 0 bases; unmatched bases: 1. The germline V gene has CDR1 SGHRS and CDR2 YFSETQ. This CDR3 region has 17 residues. CDR3 amino acids: CASSLASGGTNTGELFF. For the CDR3, the DNA is TGCGCCAGCAGCTTGGCTAGCGGGGGGACGAACACCGGGGAGCTGTTTTTT.

This clonotype was counted between two and nine times. The chain couples TRBV20-1 to TRBJ2-7; 9 bases align to TRBD1. The CDR3 runs 16 residues. The trim removed 6 bases at V and 6 bases at J, leaving 18 bases unmatched. CDR1 is DFQATT and CDR2 is SNEGSKA in the germline V gene (reference sequence). The CDR3 loop is CSARPTTWTGAREQYF. CDR3 in DNA: TGCAGTGCGAGGCCAACCACTTGGACAGGGGCCCGCGAGCAGTACTTC.

The V gene is TRBV25-1, the J gene TRBJ1-1, with 8 bases fitting TRBD1. The V gene end was trimmed by 8 bases and the J gene end by 8 bases; junction bases not matched to a gene: 7. This CDR3 region has 12 residues. CDR1 is MGHDK and CDR2 is SYGVNS in the germline V gene. CDR3 coding DNA: TGTGCCAGCTATGTGACAGGGGCAGAAGCTTTCTTT. Protein: CASYVTGAEAFF.

This clonotype showed up many times. The chain has TRBV7-2 and TRBJ1-4; 10 bases are a match to TRBD1. V was pared by 5 bases and J by 6 bases, with 3 bases of the junction left unmatched. This CDR3 is 14 amino acids long. The germline gives CDR1 SGHTA, CDR2 FQGNSA. CDR3 in DNA: TGTGCCAGCAGCCTCGACAGGGGGCATGAAAAACTGTTTTTT. Translation gives CASSLDRGHEKLFF.

This clonotype has only one observation. This chain links TRBV20-1 with TRBJ2-5; D assignment may be TRBD1 or TRBD2 (6 bases each). The V gene's germline CDR1 is DFQATT and CDR2 SNEGSKA (reference sequence). Trimming pared 5 bases from V and 9 bases from J, leaving 13 bases between. The CDR3 has 11 amino acids. CDR3 region: CSAPKGEAQYF. The CDR3 nucleotides are TGCAGTGCTCCTAAGGGGGAGGCCCAGTACTTC.

DNA of the CDR3: TGTGCCAGCCAGGACAGGACCCTGATTTACACTGAAGCTTTCTTT. Translated: CASQDRTLIYTEAFF. This chain joins TRBV19 and TRBJ1-1; 7 positions agree with TRBD1. The CDR3 totals 15 residues. The trim removed 9 bases at V and 3 bases at J, leaving 13 bases unmatched. Germline V gene sequence: CDR1 LNHDA, CDR2 SQIVND (reference sequence). The whole variable domain, filled in from reference TRBV19 and TRBJ1-1, reads DGGITQSPKYLFRKEGQNVTLSCEQNLNHDAMYWYRQDPGQGLRLIYYSQIVNDFQKGDIAEGYSVSREKKESFPLTVTSAQKNPTAFYLCASQDRTLIYTEAFFGQGTRLTVV.